This T cell receptor beta chain was identified in a study of CD8+ T cells in alopecia areata. Study-level results: Scalp data also include sequences from resident alphabeta T cells of normal skin. Researchers report lesional scalp, most notably alopecia totalis/universalis, outstripped normal scalp in clonality.

RNA extraction and reverse transcription yielded cDNA as sequencing template. The assay was immunoSEQ multiplex PCR, and TCRdb's table has in-frame clones only and misses some. The sample contains roughly 120,000 clones, roughly 69% of which appear only once. As regards this clone: Its cognate antigen is unknown.

Trimming pared 4 bases from V and 1 base from J, leaving 14 bases between. The CDR3 extends over 15 amino acids. CDR1 and CDR2 (germline): SGDLS, YYNGEE. This clonotype was obtained from a human donor in good health. Sequencing was performed on CD4+ T cells sorted from blood. V gene TRBV9 combines with J gene TRBJ1-1; tentatively, D is TRBD1 (5 bases). In DNA form, the CDR3 reads TGTGCCAGCAGCCCCCCCACCCAGGGGAACACTGAAGCTTTCTTT. It codes for CASSPPTQGNTEAFF.